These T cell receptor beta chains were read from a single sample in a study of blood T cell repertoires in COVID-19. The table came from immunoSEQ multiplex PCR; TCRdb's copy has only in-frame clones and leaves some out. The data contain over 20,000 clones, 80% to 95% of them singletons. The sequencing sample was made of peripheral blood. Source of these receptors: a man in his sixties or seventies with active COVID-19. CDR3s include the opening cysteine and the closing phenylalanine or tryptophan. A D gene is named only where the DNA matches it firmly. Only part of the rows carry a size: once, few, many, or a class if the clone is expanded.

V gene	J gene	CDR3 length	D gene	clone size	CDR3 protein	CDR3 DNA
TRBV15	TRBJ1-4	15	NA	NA	CATSREGATNEKLFF	TGTGCCACCAGCAGAGAAGGAGCAACTAATGAAAAACTGTTTTTT
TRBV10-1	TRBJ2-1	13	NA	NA	CASSGPSDNEQFF	TGCGCCAGCAGTGGCCCCTCGGACAATGAGCAGTTCTTC
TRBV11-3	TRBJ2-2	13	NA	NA	CASSFLTTGELFF	TGTGCCAGCAGCTTCCTAACCACCGGGGAGCTGTTTTTT
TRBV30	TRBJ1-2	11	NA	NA	CAWAYNYGYTF	TGTGCCTGGGCCTATAACTATGGCTACACCTTC
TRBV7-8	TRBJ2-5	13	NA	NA	CASSQGGGETQYF	TGTGCCAGCAGCCAAGGGGGTGGAGAGACCCAGTACTTC
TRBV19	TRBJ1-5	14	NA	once	CASSTVNSNQPQHF	TGTGCCAGTAGTACCGTTAATAGCAATCAGCCCCAGCATTTT
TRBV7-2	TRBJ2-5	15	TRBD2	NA	CASTLTSGNSGTQYF	TGTGCCAGCACCCTGACTAGCGGGAATTCAGGGACCCAGTACTTC
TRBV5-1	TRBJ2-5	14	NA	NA	CASSLAGIGETQYF	TGCGCCAGCAGCTTGGCCGGTATCGGAGAGACCCAGTACTTC
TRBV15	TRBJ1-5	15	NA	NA	CATSRDRGWNQPQHF	TGTGCCACCAGCAGAGATCGGGGGTGGAATCAGCCCCAGCATTTT
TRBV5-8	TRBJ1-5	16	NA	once	CASSLEGGRYNQPQHF	TGTGCCAGCAGCTTGGAAGGAGGGCGGTACAATCAGCCCCAGCATTTT
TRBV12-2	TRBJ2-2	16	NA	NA	CASRLGGTSGAGELFF	TGTGCAAGTCGCTTAGGCGGGACTAGCGGAGCCGGGGAGCTGTTTTTT
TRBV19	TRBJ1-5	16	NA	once	CATLSEGRIGNQPQHF	TGTGCCACCCTCTCCGAGGGCAGGATAGGAAATCAGCCCCAGCATTTT
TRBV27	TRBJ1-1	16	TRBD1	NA	CASSLSSTGQGTEAFF	TGTGCCAGCAGTTTATCGTCCACGGGACAGGGCACTGAAGCTTTCTTT
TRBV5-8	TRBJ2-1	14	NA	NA	CASIKGGSYNEQFF	TGTGCCAGCATTAAAGGGGGCTCCTACAATGAGCAGTTCTTC
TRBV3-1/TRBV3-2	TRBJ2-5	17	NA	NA	CASSQDPSWQLQETQYF	TGTGCCAGCAGCCAAGATCCTAGTTGGCAGTTACAAGAGACCCAGTACTTC
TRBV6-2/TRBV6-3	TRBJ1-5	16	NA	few	CASSYAGSYSNQPQHF	TGTGCCAGCAGTTACGCGGGGAGCTATAGCAATCAGCCCCAGCATTTT
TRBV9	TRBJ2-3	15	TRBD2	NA	CASSVAWGGKDTQYF	TGTGCCAGCAGCGTAGCTTGGGGGGGGAAGGATACGCAGTATTTT
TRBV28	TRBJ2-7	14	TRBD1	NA	CASSDRGGSYEQYF	TGTGCCAGCAGCGACAGGGGGGGGTCCTACGAGCAGTACTTC
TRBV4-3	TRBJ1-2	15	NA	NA	CASSQEAGGRDGYTF	TGCGCCAGCAGCCAAGAGGCAGGAGGACGAGATGGCTACACCTTC
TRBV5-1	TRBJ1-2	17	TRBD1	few	CASSLQQGAVGRYGYTF	TGCGCCAGCAGCTTGCAACAGGGGGCTGTTGGTCGCTATGGCTACACCTTC
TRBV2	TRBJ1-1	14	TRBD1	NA	CASSLTGVYTEAFF	TGTGCCAGCAGTCTGACAGGGGTGTACACTGAAGCTTTCTTT
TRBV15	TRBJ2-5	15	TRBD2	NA	CATSRLAGVRETQYF	TGTGCCACCAGCAGATTAGCGGGAGTCAGGGAGACCCAGTACTTC
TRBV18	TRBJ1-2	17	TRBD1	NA	CASSLQGTGVAPYGYTF	TGTGCCAGCTCACTACAAGGGACAGGGGTCGCACCGTATGGCTACACCTTC
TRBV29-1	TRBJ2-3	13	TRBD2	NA	CSLSGRLADTQYF	TGCAGCCTTAGCGGGAGACTCGCAGATACGCAGTATTTT
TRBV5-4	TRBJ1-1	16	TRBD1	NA	CASSLRQGVVYSEAFF	TGTGCCAGCAGCTTGAGACAGGGGGTCGTTTATTCTGAAGCTTTCTTT
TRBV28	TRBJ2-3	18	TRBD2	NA	CASKGVAGFGWGTDTQYF	TGTGCCAGCAAGGGAGTAGCGGGATTCGGGTGGGGCACAGATACGCAGTATTTT
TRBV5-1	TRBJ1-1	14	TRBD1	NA	CASSPWTGSGEAFF	TGCGCCAGCAGCCCATGGACAGGGAGTGGTGAAGCTTTCTTT
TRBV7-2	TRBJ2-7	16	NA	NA	CASSLLAGQRPYEQYF	TGTGCCAGCAGCTTATTGGCGGGACAGAGGCCCTACGAGCAGTACTTC
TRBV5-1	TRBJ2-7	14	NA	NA	CASSPAGSPYEQYF	TGCGCCAGCAGTCCGGCAGGGTCCCCCTACGAGCAGTACTTC
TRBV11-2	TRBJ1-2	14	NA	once	CASSFTGAGYGYTF	TGTGCCAGCAGCTTTACGGGAGCCGGGTATGGCTACACCTTC
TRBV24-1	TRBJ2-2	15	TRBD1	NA	CATSDQTGRGGELFF	TGTGCCACCAGTGATCAGACAGGGCGAGGCGGGGAGCTGTTTTTT
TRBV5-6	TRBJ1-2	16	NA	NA	CASRLAGREANYGYTF	TGTGCCAGCAGGCTGGCCGGACGGGAAGCTAACTATGGCTACACCTTC
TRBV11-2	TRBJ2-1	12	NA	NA	CASSPHYNEQFF	TGTGCCAGCAGCCCCCATTACAATGAGCAGTTCTTC
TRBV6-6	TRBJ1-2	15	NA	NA	CASRPGTLPGGGYTF	TGTGCCAGCAGGCCCGGGACACTACCTGGCGGAGGCTACACCTTC
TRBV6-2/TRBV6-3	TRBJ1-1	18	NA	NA	CASSYSRAGGKLNTEAFF	TGTGCCAGCAGTTACTCGCGAGCCGGGGGGAAACTGAACACTGAAGCTTTCTTT
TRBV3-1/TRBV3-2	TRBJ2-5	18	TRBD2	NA	CASSHAGTSGGPQETQYF	TGTGCCAGCAGCCATGCGGGGACTAGCGGGGGGCCTCAAGAGACCCAGTACTTC
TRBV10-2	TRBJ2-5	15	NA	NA	CASSLDWRDQETQYF	TGCGCCAGCAGCCTCGACTGGCGGGACCAAGAGACCCAGTACTTC
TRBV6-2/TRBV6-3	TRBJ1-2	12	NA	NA	CASSRVVAGYTF	TGTGCCAGCAGCCGGGTTGTAGCGGGCTACACCTTC
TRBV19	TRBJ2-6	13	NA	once	CASSVAGANVLTF	TGTGCCAGTAGTGTGGCAGGGGCCAACGTCCTGACTTTC
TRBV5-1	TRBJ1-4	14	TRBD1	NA	CASSLTGAREKLFF	TGCGCCAGCAGCCTGACAGGGGCTAGGGAAAAACTGTTTTTT
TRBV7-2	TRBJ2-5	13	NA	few	CASSGRQWETQYF	TGTGCCAGCAGCGGCCGACAGTGGGAGACCCAGTACTTC
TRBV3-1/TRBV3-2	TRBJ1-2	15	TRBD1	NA	CASSQLWDRSYGYTF	TGTGCCAGCAGCCAGCTCTGGGACAGGTCCTATGGCTACACCTTC
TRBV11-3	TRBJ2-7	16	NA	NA	CASSLENREHNYEQYF	TGTGCCAGCAGCTTGGAGAACAGGGAACATAACTACGAGCAGTACTTC
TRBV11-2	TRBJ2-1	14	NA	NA	CASSLLQGRDEQFF	TGTGCCAGCAGCTTATTACAGGGTCGGGATGAGCAGTTCTTC
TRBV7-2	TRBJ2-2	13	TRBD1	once	CASSRDRTGELFF	TGTGCCAGCAGCAGGGACAGGACCGGGGAGCTGTTTTTT
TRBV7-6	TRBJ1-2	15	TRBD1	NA	CASSLGPGQLRGYTF	TGTGCCAGCAGCTTAGGTCCGGGACAGCTGAGAGGCTACACCTTC
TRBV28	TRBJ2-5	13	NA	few	CASSLLGRETQYF	TGTGCCAGCAGTTTACTAGGCCGAGAGACCCAGTACTTC
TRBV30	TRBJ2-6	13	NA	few	CAWSLVGANVLTF	TGTGCCTGGAGTCTCGTTGGGGCCAACGTCCTGACTTTC
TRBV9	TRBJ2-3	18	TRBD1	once	CASSENRDSIDRTDTQYF	TGTGCCAGCAGCGAGAACCGGGACAGCATAGACCGCACAGATACGCAGTATTTT
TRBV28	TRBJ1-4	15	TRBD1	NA	CASSSVDRRNEKLFF	TGTGCCAGCAGTTCCGTGGACAGGAGGAATGAAAAACTGTTTTTT
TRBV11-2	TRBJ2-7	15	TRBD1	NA	CASSLSGGAGNEQYF	TGTGCCAGCAGCTTGTCAGGGGGCGCCGGGAACGAGCAGTACTTC
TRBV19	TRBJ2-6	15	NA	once	CASSSPLLGANVLTF	TGTGCCAGTAGTTCCCCACTCCTTGGGGCCAACGTCCTGACTTTC
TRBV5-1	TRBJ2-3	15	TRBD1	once	CASSPLGQSTDTQYF	TGCGCCAGCAGCCCCTTGGGACAGAGCACAGATACGCAGTATTTT